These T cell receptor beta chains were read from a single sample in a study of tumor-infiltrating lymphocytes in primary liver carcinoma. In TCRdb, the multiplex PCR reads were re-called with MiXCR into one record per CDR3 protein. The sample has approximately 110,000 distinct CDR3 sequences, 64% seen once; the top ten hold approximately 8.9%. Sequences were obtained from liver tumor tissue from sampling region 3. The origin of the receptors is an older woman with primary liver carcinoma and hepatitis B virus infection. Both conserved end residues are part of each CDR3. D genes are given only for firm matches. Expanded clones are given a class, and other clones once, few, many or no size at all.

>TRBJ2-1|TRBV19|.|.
TGTGCCAATAGTAGGGGGAGTCCCTCCTACAAAGAGCAGTTCTTC
CANSRGSPSYKEQFF
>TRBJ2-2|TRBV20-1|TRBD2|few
TGCAGTGCTAGAGATGGGAGAGGACTAGCGGACACCGGGGAGCTGTTTTTT
CSARDGRGLADTGELFF
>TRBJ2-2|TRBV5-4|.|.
TGTGCCAGCAGCTTCGGGCTAGCAGTGACCACCGGGGAGCTGTTTTTT
CASSFGLAVTTGELFF
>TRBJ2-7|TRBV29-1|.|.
TGCAGGGTTACCCCAGGGTCCTACGAGCAGTACTTC
CRVTPGSYEQYF
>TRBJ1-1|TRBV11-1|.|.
TGTGCCGGCAGCTTGTGGAGGGGGAACACTGAAGCTTTCTTT
CAGSLWRGNTEAFF
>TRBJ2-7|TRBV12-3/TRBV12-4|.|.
TGTGCCAGCAGTTCCCGCGGGGTTAGGGAGCAGAACTTC
CASSSRGVREQNF
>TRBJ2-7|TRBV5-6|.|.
TGTGCCAGCAGCTTGATCGGGGTCTCCTACGATCAGTACTTC
CASSLIGVSYDQYF
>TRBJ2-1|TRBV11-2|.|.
TGTGCCAGCAGCTTAGAACGGGATATGCTCTTC
CASSLERDMLF
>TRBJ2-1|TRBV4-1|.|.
TGCGCGAGCAGCTCCGGCCTCAGCACCTACAATGAGCAGTTCTTC
CASSSGLSTYNEQFF
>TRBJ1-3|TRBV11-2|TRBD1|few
TGCGCCAGCAGCTCACACCCGGACAGGGGAGCGTACTCTGGAAATACCATATATTTT
CASSSHPDRGAYSGNTIYF
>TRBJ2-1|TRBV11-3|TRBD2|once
TGTGGCAGCAGCTTAGGTCAAGGCGGGAGGGCCGACTACAAAGAGCAGTTCTTC
CGSSLGQGGRADYKEQFF
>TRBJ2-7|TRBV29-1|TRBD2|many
TGCAGCGTTGCGGGGGGATCGTGGGGGACGGACGAGCAGTACTTC
CSVAGGSWGTDEQYF
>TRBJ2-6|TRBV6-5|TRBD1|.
TGTGCCAGCAGTTTAACCGGGACAGGGATGGTGGCCAACGTCCAGACTTTC
CASSLTGTGMVANVQTF
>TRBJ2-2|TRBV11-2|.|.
TGTGCCAGCTCCCGTGGGGGGAACACCGGGGAGCTGTTTTTT
CASSRGGNTGELFF
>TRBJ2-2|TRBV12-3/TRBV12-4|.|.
TGTGCCAGCAACTATACAGGGCCGAACACCGGTGAGCTGTTTTTT
CASNYTGPNTGELFF
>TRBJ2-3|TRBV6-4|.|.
TGTGCCAGCAGTGAAGTTCGGGGCGCGGATACGCAGTATTTT
CASSEVRGADTQYF
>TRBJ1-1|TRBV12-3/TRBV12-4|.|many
TGTGCCAGCAGTTCATTGGGGTCGGGGAACACTGAAGCTTTCTTT
CASSSLGSGNTEAFF
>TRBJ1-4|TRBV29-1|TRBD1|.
TGCAGCGTTGCCCCGACAGGGAACGAAGAATTGTTTTTT
CSVAPTGNEELFF
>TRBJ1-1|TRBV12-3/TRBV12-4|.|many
TGTGCCAGCAGTTTAGAACAGGCGAACACTGAAGCTTTCTTT
CASSLEQANTEAFF
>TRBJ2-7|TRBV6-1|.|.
TGTGCCAGTAGCGACCAATGGAAGAGCGAGCAGTACTTC
CASSDQWKSEQYF
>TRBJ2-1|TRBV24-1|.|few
TGTGCCACCAGTGGGGTTATCGGGGGAGGTGACAACTACAATGAGCAGTTCTTC
CATSGVIGGGDNYNEQFF
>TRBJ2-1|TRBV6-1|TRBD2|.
TGTGCCAGCAGCGGACTAGCGGAGGCCAATGAGCAGTTTTTC
CASSGLAEANEQFF
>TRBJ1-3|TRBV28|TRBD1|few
TGTGCCAGCAAAGGTTTCCAGGGGGGCTCTGGAAACACCATATATTTT
CASKGFQGGSGNTIYF
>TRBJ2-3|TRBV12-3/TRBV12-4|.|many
TGTGCCAGCTCCTCTTTCGAGAGTACAGATACGCAGTATTTT
CASSSFESTDTQYF
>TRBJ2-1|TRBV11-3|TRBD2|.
TGTGCCAGCAGCACGACTAGCGGAGGCCGATACAATGAGCAGTCCTTC
CASSTTSGGRYNEQSF
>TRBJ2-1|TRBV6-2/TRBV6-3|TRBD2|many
TGTGCCAGCAGATCTACTAGCGGCCGGACCTACAATGAGCAGTTCTTC
CASRSTSGRTYNEQFF
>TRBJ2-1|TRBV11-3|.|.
TGTGTCGGCAGTGCCGGGGGCTACAGTGAGCAGTTCTTC
CVGSAGGYSEQFF
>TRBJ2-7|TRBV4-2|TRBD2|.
TGTGCCAACAGCCAACGGACTAGCGGCCTATCCTACGAGCAGCACTTC
CANSQRTSGLSYEQHF
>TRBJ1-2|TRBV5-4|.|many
TGTGCCAGCAGCTTGGCTCCACGCGGGACTGGATATGGCTACACCTTC
CASSLAPRGTGYGYTF
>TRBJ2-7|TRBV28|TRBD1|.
TGTGCCAGCAGTTCCCTCGGGCAGGGGGCTAGAGAGCAGTACTTC
CASSSLGQGAREQYF
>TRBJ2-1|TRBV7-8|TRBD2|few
TGTGCCAGCAGGAGTGGCGTGGTAGCGGGATACAATGAGCAGTTCTTC
CASRSGVVAGYNEQFF
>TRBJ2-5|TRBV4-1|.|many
TGCGCCAGCAGCCAGAGCCCCGAAGAAGAGACCCAGTACTTC
CASSQSPEEETQYF
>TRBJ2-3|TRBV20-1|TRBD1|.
TGCAGTGCTAGAGAGCCGGGACAGGAACTCCGCCGCTTCACAGATGCGCAGTATTTT
CSAREPGQELRRFTDAQYF